These 22 T cell receptor beta chains share one sample of origin, sequenced in a study of blood T cell repertoires in COVID-19. Method: immunoSEQ multiplex PCR; TCRdb's copy keeps in-frame clones and lacks some. The sample records approximately 130,000 clones, around 87% being singletons. The sequenced sample was peripheral blood. Receptors originate from a woman in her 50s who had recovered from COVID-19.

The chain uses TRBV5-4 and TRBJ2-5; 12 nucleotides line up with TRBD1. CDR1 is SGHNT and CDR2 is YYREEE in the germline V gene (reference sequence). The length of the CDR3 is 16 residues. V shed 5 bases, J shed 5 bases, and the junction held 10 bases outside the gene matches. The CDR3 protein is CASRPGTGGSGETQYF. For the CDR3, the DNA is TGTGCCAGCAGACCCGGGACAGGGGGCTCTGGGGAGACCCAGTACTTC.

The gene calls are TRBV4-3 and TRBJ1-6, with a weak D call TRBD1 (5 bases). V was cut by 0 bases and J by 7 bases, with 10 bases left in between. CDR1 and CDR2 from the germline V gene are LGHNA and YSLEER. The length of the CDR3 is 15 residues. CDR3 coding DNA: TGCGCCAGCAGCCAAGAGGGACTTCTGAATTCACCCCTCCACTTT. Encoded protein: CASSQEGLLNSPLHF.

The J gene is TRBJ2-3, the V gene TRBV5-4; TRBD2 is a possible D gene (6 bases). Trimming pared 4 bases from V and 1 base from J, leaving 10 bases between. This CDR3 is 14 amino acids long. The germline CDR1 and CDR2 sequences are SGHNT and YYREEE (reference sequence). CDR3 sequence: CASSLGGGTDTQYF. The CDR3 DNA sequence: TGTGCCAGCAGCCTCGGGGGTGGCACAGATACGCAGTATTTT. Complete variable domain (other parts from reference TRBV5-4 and TRBJ2-3): ETGVTQSPTHLIKTRGQQVTLRCSSQSGHNTVSWYQQALGQGPQFIFQYYREEENGRGNFPPRFSGLQFPNYSSELNVNALELDDSALYLCASSLGGGTDTQYFGPGTRLTVL.

This chain uses TRBV5-1 with TRBJ1-4; 9 bases fit TRBD1. The germline gives CDR1 SGHRS, CDR2 YFSETQ. Trimming cost V 0 bases and J 7 bases; bases outside gene matches: 4. CDR3 length equals 15 residues. CDR3 nucleotides: TGCGCCAGCAGCTTGGTAGGACAGGGGAGTGAAAAACTGTTTTTT. Translation: CASSLVGQGSEKLFF.

The J gene is TRBJ2-1, the V gene TRBV18; TRBD2 aligns across 9 bases. J was trimmed by 3 bases and V by 1 base; bases with no gene match: 7. In germline, CDR1 is KGHSH, CDR2 LQKENI. CDR3 length: 17 residues. The CDR3 nucleotides read TGTGCCAGCTCACCACGCGTGCGGACTAGCGTCTACAATGAGCAGTTCTTC. Translation: CASSPRVRTSVYNEQFF. The full variable domain, rest sourced from reference TRBV18 and TRBJ2-1, is NAGVMQNPRHLVRRRGQEARLRCSPMKGHSHVYWYRQLPEEGLKFMVYLQKENIIDESGMPKERFSAEFPKEGPSILRIQQVVRGDSAAYFCASSPRVRTSVYNEQFFGPGTRLTVL.

The V call is TRBV18, the J call TRBJ2-7; possibly TRBD1 for D (6 bases). Germline-derived CDR1 and CDR2 are KGHSH and LQKENI. There are 14 residues in the CDR3. The V gene lost 1 base and the J gene lost 2 bases, with 9 bases spanning the gap. The CDR3 loop is CASSPQAGAYEQYF. As DNA, the CDR3 is TGTGCCAGCTCACCACAGGCAGGGGCCTACGAGCAGTACTTC.

The chain joins TRBV5-1 to TRBJ2-1, with D uncertain. The germline CDR1 and CDR2 sequences are SGHRS and YFSETQ. V was pared by 2 bases and J by 6 bases, with 9 bases between. The CDR3 is 13 amino acids. This chain's CDR3 is CASSFFYSNEQFF. The CDR3 DNA follows: TGCGCCAGCAGCTTTTTTTACAGCAATGAGCAGTTCTTC.

This chain links TRBV7-9 with TRBJ2-7; TRBD1 might be the D (6 bases). This CDR3 comprises 16 residues. V was pared by 4 bases and J by 0 bases, with 16 bases between. The germline gives CDR1 SEHNR, CDR2 FQNEAQ (reference sequence). The CDR3 protein is CASSSNTGTRSYEQYF. The CDR3 DNA reads TGTGCCAGCAGCTCAAACACAGGGACCCGCTCCTACGAGCAGTACTTC. The variable domain in full, with the rest retrieved from reference TRBV7-9 and TRBJ2-7, is DTGVSQNPRHKITKRGQNVTFRCDPISEHNRLYWYRQTLGQGPEFLTYFQNEAQLEKSRLLSDRFSAERPKGSFSTLEIQRTEQGDSAMYLCASSSNTGTRSYEQYFGPGTRLTVT.

This chain uses TRBV27 with TRBJ2-1; 9 nucleotides agree with TRBD2. Unmatched junction bases numbered 10, after V lost 6 bases and J lost 7 bases. CDR1 and CDR2 from the germline V gene are MNHEY and SMNVEV (reference sequence). This CDR3 spans 15 amino acids. This CDR3 is CASSPAGGLRNEQFF. The CDR3 DNA is TGTGCCAGCAGCCCAGCGGGGGGCCTTCGGAATGAGCAGTTCTTC.

CDR3 in amino acids: CASSPQWRGLQETQYF. The CDR3 coding sequence is TGTGCCAGCAGCCCTCAGTGGAGGGGCCTCCAAGAGACCCAGTACTTC. The V and J genes are TRBV9 and TRBJ2-5; possible D gene TRBD2, 6 bases. V lost 4 bases and J lost 1, with 17 bases in between. CDR1 SGDLS and CDR2 YYNGEE come from the germline V gene. The CDR3 spans 16 residues.

The genes are TRBV5-1 and TRBJ2-7; 10 bases agree with TRBD2. V lost 4 bases, J lost 6 bases, and 7 bases stayed unmatched. The CDR3 has 14 amino acids. In germline, CDR1 is SGHRS, CDR2 YFSETQ. CDR3 in amino acids: CASSLTSGMGEQYF. CDR3 in DNA: TGCGCCAGCAGCCTTACTAGCGGGATGGGCGAGCAGTACTTC.

The CDR3 DNA reads TGTGCCAGCAGCTTGGGAATGAGCCTACTTAATGAAAAACTGTTTTTT. Amino acids: CASSLGMSLLNEKLFF. J is TRBJ1-4 and V is TRBV5-6; D gene uncertain. Germline lookup yields CDR1 SGHDT and CDR2 YYEEEE. With 0 bases removed from V and 4 bases from J, the gap between germline ends came to 13 bases. The CDR3 is 16 residues long.

The gene calls are TRBV5-1 and TRBJ2-5; D possibly corresponds to TRBD2 (5 bases). This CDR3 spans 18 amino acids. In germline, CDR1 is SGHRS, CDR2 YFSETQ. Trimming took off 0 bases at V and 0 bases at J, with 18 bases between the two ends. The CDR3 loop reads CASSLVTVGLTYQETQYF. For the CDR3, the DNA is TGCGCCAGCAGCTTGGTAACGGTAGGACTTACGTACCAAGAGACCCAGTACTTC.

This chain joins TRBV7-9 and TRBJ1-1; no clear D gene. The V end was cut by 2 bases, the J end by 1 base, with 8 bases between. This CDR3 region has 14 residues. Germline V lookup: CDR1 SEHNR, CDR2 FQNEAQ (reference sequence). The CDR3 nucleotides read TGTGCCAGCAGCTTACCAGGATGGAACACTGAAGCTTTCTTT. Encoded protein: CASSLPGWNTEAFF. Complete variable domain (other parts from reference TRBV7-9 and TRBJ1-1): DTGVSQNPRHKITKRGQNVTFRCDPISEHNRLYWYRQTLGQGPEFLTYFQNEAQLEKSRLLSDRFSAERPKGSFSTLEIQRTEQGDSAMYLCASSLPGWNTEAFFGQGTRLTVV.

There are a few counts of this clone. The chain couples TRBV7-9 to TRBJ2-3; TRBD2 is a possible D gene (6 bases). The CDR3 loop spans 14 amino acids. The V end lost 5 bases, the J end lost 6 bases, and 15 bases lay between the germline ends. Germline lookup yields CDR1 SEHNR and CDR2 FQNEAQ (reference sequence). The CDR3 protein is CASSRSGVRDTQYF. Written as DNA, the CDR3 is TGTGCCAGCAGCCGGTCGGGAGTCCGGGATACGCAGTATTTT.

This chain joins TRBV5-3 and TRBJ1-5, with 10 nucleotides matching TRBD1. TRBV5-3 is labeled an ORF, and its function is uncertain. CDR3 length: 15 residues. V was clipped by 4 bases and J by 9 bases; unmatched bases: 10. The CDR3 region is CARSVGQGTVTPQHF. The CDR3 coding sequence is TGTGCCAGAAGCGTGGGACAGGGGACCGTCACGCCCCAGCATTTT.

The chain uses TRBV9 and TRBJ2-5, with 14 bases identical to TRBD2. This CDR3 has 16 amino acids. Germline V gene data show CDR1 as SGDLS and CDR2 as YYNGEE. J was trimmed by 5 bases and V by 3 bases; bases with no gene match: 6. The CDR3 region is CASSAGLAGGLETQYF. Here the CDR3 DNA reads TGTGCCAGCAGCGCCGGACTAGCGGGGGGCTTGGAGACCCAGTACTTC.

The chain's CDR3 is CASSQRTGTGSGELFF. The CDR3 DNA reads as TGTGCCAGCTCTCAAAGGACCGGGACAGGCTCCGGGGAGCTGTTTTTT. V gene TRBV18 combines with J gene TRBJ2-2; the match to TRBD1 covers 8 bases. This CDR3 comprises 16 residues. From germline, CDR1 is KGHSH and CDR2 LQKENI. J gave up 6 bases and V 6 bases, and 12 bases lay outside the gene matches.

The chain uses TRBV19 and TRBJ2-3, with 9 positions matching TRBD2. The CDR3 has 13 residues. Germline CDR1 is LNHDA and CDR2 is SQIVND (reference sequence). Trimming at V came to 9 bases and at J to 2 bases, leaving 3 bases not matched to a gene. The DNA for the CDR3 is TGTGCCAGCACTAGCGGGTTCACAGATACGCAGTATTTT. Amino acids: CASTSGFTDTQYF.

This sequence joins TRBV5-1 and TRBJ2-5; 9 bases align to TRBD2. The CDR3 covers 16 residues. Germline CDR1 is SGHRS and CDR2 is YFSETQ. With 0 bases clipped from V and 2 bases from J, the junction kept 5 bases outside the gene matches. The CDR3 loop reads CASSLGVAGAQETQYF. CDR3 DNA sequence: TGCGCCAGCAGCTTGGGGGTAGCGGGGGCTCAAGAGACCCAGTACTTC.

V is TRBV5-5 and J is TRBJ2-7, with TRBD2 identical over 12 bases. Germline CDR1 SGHKS, CDR2 YYEKEE (reference sequence). This CDR3 is 15 amino acids long. Trimming cost V 0 bases and J 12 bases; bases outside gene matches: 10. The CDR3 DNA follows: TGTGCCAGCAGCTTGGCTACGACTAGCGGGGGTACGACGTACTTC. Translating it yields CASSLATTSGGTTYF.

A single count supports this clone. The chain links TRBV7-2 to TRBJ2-1, with 8 bases that match TRBD2. Germline assignment: CDR1 SGHTA and CDR2 FQGNSA. The CDR3 runs 14 residues. The V and J ends lost 3 bases and 9 bases, in that order; junction bases with no gene match: 7. In DNA form, the CDR3 reads TGTGCCAGCAGCTTCGGCGGGAGGATGAGTGAGCAGTTCTTC. The encoded protein is CASSFGGRMSEQFF.